This T cell receptor (beta chain) was recovered during a study of blood T cell repertoires in COVID-19. The CDR3 runs 15 residues. From germline, CDR1 is MDHEN and CDR2 SYDVKM. The junction had 6 bases not matched to a gene; V was cut back by 5 bases and J by 4 bases. Using immunoSEQ multiplex PCR, the repertoire was profiled, and TCRdb retains in-frame clones only, with some absent. The data hold some 97,000 clones, with around 85% observed a single time. V is TRBV28 and J is TRBJ1-2, with 11 nucleotides matching TRBD1. The receptor was isolated from a woman in her forties or fifties who had recovered from COVID-19. Sample: PBMCs or T cells enriched from blood (not recorded which). The CDR3 bases are TGTGCCAGCAGTCCGGAGGGACAGGGGGTCTATGGCTACACCTTC. Its protein product is CASSPEGQGVYGYTF.